The 16 T cell receptor beta chains below come from one sample, sequenced in a study of CXCR3-negative and CXCR3-positive naive CD8 T cells. TRB cDNA was prepared as libraries by UMI-labeled 5' RACE. TCRdb reworked the 5' RACE reads into one entry per CDR3 protein, no DNA. The table for this sample gives some 61,000 distinct CDR3 sequences. Sequences were obtained from naive CXCR3- CD8+ T cells from blood. Subset indicated: CD45RO-CCR7+CD27+CD95- naive CD8+ T cells lacking CXCR3 (TNR3-). All receptors come from a human donor in good health. Some clones in this sample may be carry-over from other donors' samples.

CDR3 in amino acids: CASSLTGTSFYEQYF. This chain links TRBV28 with TRBJ2-7; there is no DNA to check the TCRdb D call of TRBD2. The CDR3 covers 15 residues. The germline gives CDR1 MDHEN, CDR2 SYDVKM.

The chain carries TRBV7-9 and TRBJ1-1; TCRdb calls TRBD1, which cannot be checked without DNA. Per the germline V gene, CDR1 is SEHNR and CDR2 is FQNEAQ (reference sequence). This CDR3 comprises 13 residues. Here the CDR3 reads CASSLGQITEAFF.

The CDR3 region is CASSQGPGGNTEAFF. The V call is TRBV14, the J call TRBJ1-1; TCRdb reports TRBD1, a call that lacks DNA to check it against. The length of the CDR3 is 15 residues. Germline V gene lookup returns CDR1 SGHDN and CDR2 FVKESK.

The chain uses TRBV7-9 and TRBJ1-2; TCRdb designates TRBD1, a call that cannot be tested without DNA. Germline-derived CDR1 and CDR2 are SEHNR and FQNEAQ (reference sequence). The CDR3 contains 22 residues. The CDR3 loop reads CASSRSSNRGRQSNKPNYGYTF.

The gene calls are TRBV27 and TRBJ2-1. CDR1 is MNHEY and CDR2 is SMNVEV in the germline V gene (reference sequence). The CDR3 extends over 14 amino acids. The chain's CDR3 is CASSLGHAINEQFF.

The genes are TRBV4-1 and TRBJ2-1; TCRdb's D call of TRBD2 is untestable without DNA. The CDR3 length is 16 residues. Germline V gene sequence: CDR1 MGHRA, CDR2 YSYEKL. The CDR3 protein is CASSQTLAGAYNEQFF.

CDR3 amino acids: CASSYSDILADSETQYF. The chain uses TRBV6-2 or TRBV6-3 and TRBJ2-5; TCRdb returns TRBD2, unconfirmable since there is no DNA. This CDR3 region has 17 residues. The germline CDR1 and CDR2 sequences are MNHEY and SVGEGT.

The chain joins TRBV7-9 to TRBJ1-1; the TRBD1 assignment by TCRdb is unverifiable without DNA. There are 14 residues in the CDR3. Looked up from germline, CDR1 is SEHNR and CDR2 is FQNEAQ (reference sequence). CDR3 sequence: CASSPTGVEAEAFF.

The chain couples TRBV3-1 to TRBJ2-1; the TCRdb D gene call, TRBD2, has no DNA to confirm it. The CDR3 spans 22 residues. The germline gives CDR1 LGHDT, CDR2 YNNKEL (reference sequence). CDR3 residues: CASSQEYVTGVKAGHSYNEQFF.

The rearrangement uses TRBV7-3 and TRBJ2-2; no DNA is available, so the TRBD2 call from TCRdb remains unchecked. The CDR3 loop spans 15 amino acids. The germline CDR1 and CDR2 sequences are SGHTA and FQGTGA. CDR3 sequence: CASSLLGGGTGELFF. The full variable domain, in which reference TRBV7-3 and TRBJ2-2 provide the parts outside the CDR3, is GAGVSQTPSNKVTEKGKYVELRCDPISGHTALYWYRQSLGQGPEFLIYFQGTGAADDSGLPNDRFFAVRPEGSVSTLKIQRTERGDSAVYLCASSLLGGGTGELFFGEGSRLTVL.

CDR3 in amino acids: CASESGTGVNEQFF. The chain employs TRBV5-6 and TRBJ2-1; as DNA is missing, the TRBD1 call by TCRdb cannot be tested. In germline, CDR1 is SGHDT, CDR2 YYEEEE. CDR3 length equals 14 residues.

This chain links TRBV5-1 with TRBJ1-1; with no DNA, the TCRdb D assignment of TRBD1 cannot be verified. The CDR3 contains 14 residues. CDR1 and CDR2 from the germline V gene are SGHRS and YFSETQ. The CDR3 sequence is CASSFMTGNTEAFF.

The V and J genes are TRBV4-2 and TRBJ2-7; lacking DNA, the TRBD2 call made by TCRdb goes unchecked. CDR3 length equals 15 residues. Germline CDR1 reads LGHNA; CDR2 reads YNFKEQ. CDR3 residues: CASSPGDSGTYEQYF.

V and J are TRBV3-1 and TRBJ2-1; with no DNA, the TCRdb D assignment of TRBD2 cannot be verified. This CDR3 is 21 amino acids long. Germline-derived CDR1 and CDR2 are LGHDT and YNNKEL (reference sequence). The CDR3 loop reads CASSQDVTSGGLITSYNEQFF.

J is TRBJ2-7 and V is TRBV29-1; TCRdb picks TRBD1, but there is no DNA to check that call. The CDR3 covers 13 residues. The germline gives CDR1 SQVTM, CDR2 ANQGSEA. CDR3 loop: CSVDGTGSYEQYF.

The rearrangement joins TRBV7-2 to TRBJ1-2. The CDR3 is made up of 13 amino acids. Germline CDR1 reads SGHTA; CDR2 reads FQGNSA. The CDR3 here is CASSLDRGVGYTF.